These 26 T cell receptor beta chains share one sample of origin, sequenced in a study of cytomegalovirus exposure and HLA in healthy donors. Vbeta (60) and Jbeta (13) primers were used in the PCR. Produced via immunoSEQ multiplex PCR; TCRdb's table is partial and in-frame only. Of some 120,000 clones in the sample, roughly 81% were seen once. Sequences were obtained from PBMCs. Receptors originate from a woman aged 30 to 39 in good health and CMV-seronegative.

This chain uses TRBV6-5 with TRBJ1-6; TRBD1 might be the D (6 bases). Trimming removed 4 bases at V and 6 bases at J, with 10 bases between. The CDR3 contains 14 residues. Per germline, CDR1 MNHEY and CDR2 SVGAGI. The CDR3 DNA sequence: TGTGCCAGCAGTTCGGGACATCGTAATTCACCCCTCCACTTT. Its translation: CASSSGHRNSPLHF.

This clone was seen only a few times. V gene TRBV5-1 combines with J gene TRBJ2-2; 9 bases align to TRBD2. Germline CDR1 is SGHRS and CDR2 is YFSETQ. CDR3 length: 15 residues. V was pared by 4 bases and J by 3 bases, with 4 bases of the junction left unmatched. The CDR3 protein is CASSRLAVYTGELFF. DNA for the CDR3: TGCGCCAGCAGCCGACTAGCGGTGTACACCGGGGAGCTGTTTTTT. Full variable domain (remainder filled in from reference TRBV5-1 and TRBJ2-2): KAGVTQTPRYLIKTRGQQVTLSCSPISGHRSVSWYQQTPGQGLQFLFEYFSETQRNKGNFPGRFSGRQFSNSRSEMNVSTLELGDSALYLCASSRLAVYTGELFFGEGSRLTVL.

Only a few counts were recorded for this clone. The CDR3: CASGLVPGQKTGELFF. Written as DNA, the CDR3 is TGTGCTAGTGGTTTGGTCCCGGGACAAAAAACCGGGGAGCTGTTTTTT. The chain recombines TRBV12-5 with TRBJ2-2; D possibly corresponds to TRBD1 (6 bases). The CDR3 runs 16 residues. Deletions cut 0 bases from V and 5 bases from J, with 13 bases between. CDR1 is LGHNT and CDR2 is FRNRAP in the germline V gene.

This clone was recorded once. V and J are TRBV5-1 and TRBJ2-7, with 8 nucleotides matching TRBD1. Germline CDR1 SGHRS, CDR2 YFSETQ. The V segment lost 5 bases and the J segment 6 bases; nucleotides outside the gene matches: 10. The CDR3 extends over 14 amino acids. The CDR3 reads CASRPGQAGPEQYF. Here the CDR3 DNA reads TGCGCCAGCAGACCGGGACAGGCGGGTCCCGAGCAGTACTTC.

This chain uses TRBV6-1 with TRBJ1-1; D is uncertain. Germline V lookup: CDR1 MNHNS, CDR2 SASEGT. This CDR3 spans 14 amino acids. V gave up 3 bases and J gave up 0 bases, with 8 bases separating them. The CDR3 sequence is CASSDSGVNTEAFF. The CDR3 DNA reads TGTGCCAGCAGTGACTCGGGAGTGAACACTGAAGCTTTCTTT.

V is TRBV11-3 and J is TRBJ2-5; the D is unclear. Between the trimmed V and J ends, which lost 0 bases and 3 bases, there was a span of 14 bases. Germline lookup yields CDR1 SGHNT and CDR2 YENEEA. This CDR3 has 16 residues. The CDR3 protein is CASSLDNEGGKETQYF. As DNA, the CDR3 is TGTGCCAGCAGCTTAGATAATGAAGGCGGAAAAGAGACCCAGTACTTC.

There are a few counts of this clone. The J gene is TRBJ2-1, the V gene TRBV29-1; possible D gene TRBD2, 6 bases. The CDR3 length is 14 residues. V gave up 5 bases and J gave up 6 bases, with 17 bases separating them. Germline values: CDR1 SQVTM, CDR2 ANQGSEA. CDR3 in amino acids: CSVWEVADSNEQFF. In nucleotides, the CDR3 is TGCAGCGTTTGGGAGGTAGCGGACTCCAATGAGCAGTTCTTC.

This clone was observed a handful of times. The chain combines TRBV7-9 with TRBJ1-1, with a possible D match to TRBD1 (6 bases). The CDR3 covers 15 residues. Trimming cost V 5 bases and J 4 bases, with 17 bases left between them. CDR1 and CDR2 from the germline V gene are SEHNR and FQNEAQ (reference sequence). The CDR3 DNA sequence: TGTGCCAGCAGCCCTCCTACAGGGATGGGCACTGAAGCTTTCTTT. Translated: CASSPPTGMGTEAFF.

The chain couples TRBV30 to TRBJ1-1, with D tentatively TRBD1 (5 bases). The CDR3 covers 15 residues. Germline V gene lookup returns CDR1 GTSNPN and CDR2 SVGIG (reference sequence). Trimming left V 0 bases short and J 0 bases short, with 11 bases between. The CDR3 nucleotides are TGTGCCTGGAGTGTATTAACCAGGGTGAACACTGAAGCTTTCTTT. Protein: CAWSVLTRVNTEAFF.

The chain links TRBV6-5 to TRBJ2-7, with 7 bases aligning to TRBD2. CDR1 and CDR2 from the germline V gene are MNHEY and SVGAGI. V was clipped by 2 bases and J by 0 bases; unmatched bases: 7. There are 16 residues in the CDR3. CDR3 protein: CASSYVSGMISYEQYF. The CDR3 DNA is TGTGCCAGCAGTTACGTAAGCGGGATGATCTCCTACGAGCAGTACTTC.

This clone was seen a single time. The chain joins TRBV19 to TRBJ1-1, with TRBD1 matching 8 bases. V shed 5 bases and J 7 bases; nucleotides not matched to a gene: 6. This CDR3 is 13 amino acids long. From germline, CDR1 is LNHDA and CDR2 SQIVND (reference sequence). The chain's CDR3 is CASSVGQGGEAFF. For the CDR3, the DNA is TGTGCCAGTAGTGTAGGACAGGGAGGTGAAGCTTTCTTT.

The genes are TRBV5-1 and TRBJ2-2; 13 bases are shared with TRBD2. CDR1 and CDR2 (germline): SGHRS, YFSETQ. Losses at the gene ends were 1 base for V and 6 bases for J; bases not matched to a gene: 0. The CDR3 totals 15 residues. The CDR3 spells CASSLTSGRAGELFF. The DNA for the CDR3 is TGCGCCAGCAGCTTGACTAGCGGGAGGGCCGGGGAGCTGTTTTTT. Drawing the rest from reference TRBV5-1 and TRBJ2-2, the complete variable domain is KAGVTQTPRYLIKTRGQQVTLSCSPISGHRSVSWYQQTPGQGLQFLFEYFSETQRNKGNFPGRFSGRQFSNSRSEMNVSTLELGDSALYLCASSLTSGRAGELFFGEGSRLTVL.

The chain combines TRBV10-3 with TRBJ1-1; D remains unclear. The germline CDR1 and CDR2 sequences are ENHRY and SYGVKD. This CDR3 has 13 residues. V lost 0 bases and J lost 11, with 13 bases in between. The CDR3 nucleotides read TGTGCCATCAGTGAGTCAGAGAAGTTACCGGCTTTCTTT. This sequence encodes CAISESEKLPAFF.

The V and J genes are TRBV5-4 and TRBJ1-6; TRBD1 aligns across 9 bases. The V and J ends lost 3 bases and 13 bases, in that order; junction bases with no gene match: 11. The CDR3 covers 15 residues. Germline V CDR1 and CDR2: SGHNT, YYREEE (reference sequence). The CDR3: CASSSTGTGTPPLHF. The CDR3 DNA follows: TGTGCCAGCAGCTCTACCGGGACAGGGACGCCGCCCCTCCACTTT.

The chain uses TRBV7-2 and TRBJ1-6; tentative D call: TRBD1 (6 bases). Germline V gives CDR1 SGHTA, CDR2 FQGNSA. V was cut by 3 bases and J by 11 bases, with 14 bases left in between. The CDR3 runs to 14 residues. The CDR3: CASSLAKTGTPLHF. In nucleotides, the CDR3 is TGTGCCAGCAGCTTGGCCAAGACAGGTACACCCCTCCACTTT. Full variable domain (rest looked up from reference TRBV7-2 and TRBJ1-6): GAGVSQSPSNKVTEKGKDVELRCDPISGHTALYWYRQSLGQGLEFLIYFQGNSAPDKSGLPSDRFSAERTGGSVSTLTIQRTQQEDSAVYLCASSLAKTGTPLHFGNGTRLTVT.

This rearrangement joins TRBV5-1 to TRBJ2-7; 9 nucleotides line up with TRBD1. J lost 0 bases, V lost 4 bases, and 5 bases had no gene match. Germline CDR1 SGHRS, CDR2 YFSETQ. The CDR3 runs 15 residues. CDR3 residues: CASSNGTGPSYEQYF. In nucleotides, the CDR3 is TGCGCCAGCAGCAACGGGACAGGGCCCTCCTACGAGCAGTACTTC.

The chain carries TRBV25-1 and TRBJ1-1; 8 nucleotides match TRBD1. V trimming: 0 bases; J trimming: 12 bases; junction bases outside the gene matches: 6. CDR3 length: 13 amino acids. Germline V gene sequence: CDR1 MGHDK, CDR2 SYGVNS. The CDR3 region is CASSEYLTGGTFF. Written as DNA, the CDR3 is TGTGCCAGCAGTGAATATCTAACAGGGGGGACTTTCTTT.

This clone was observed once. This chain links TRBV7-9 with TRBJ2-7, with 9 bases identical to TRBD1. V shed 2 bases, J shed 0 bases, and the junction held 2 bases outside the gene matches. This CDR3 is built from 15 residues. Germline CDR1 is SEHNR and CDR2 is FQNEAQ (reference sequence). DNA for the CDR3: TGTGCCAGCAGCTTACAGGGACAGGGCTCCTACGAGCAGTACTTC. Translation gives CASSLQGQGSYEQYF.

V is TRBV5-4 and J is TRBJ1-3, with TRBD1 matching 10 bases. The CDR3 length is 14 residues. V trimming: 4 bases; J trimming: 4 bases; junction bases outside the gene matches: 2. The germline gives CDR1 SGHNT, CDR2 YYREEE (reference sequence). The CDR3 spells CASSPGQGGNTIYF. The CDR3 DNA is TGTGCCAGCAGCCCGGGACAGGGGGGAAACACCATATATTTT.

In its sample, this clone was seen a few times. The V call is TRBV2, the J call TRBJ1-6, with D possibly matching TRBD1 (5 bases). V was shortened by 6 bases and J by 10 bases, with 16 bases between the two germline ends. The CDR3 extends over 14 amino acids. Germline V lookup: CDR1 SNHLY, CDR2 FYNNEI. The CDR3 coding sequence is TGTGCCAGCAGCGGGGCGGGATTGGACTCACCCCTCCACTTT. It yields the protein CASSGAGLDSPLHF.

This chain links TRBV7-2 with TRBJ2-1; D is perhaps TRBD2 (6 bases). The germline V and J ends were trimmed by 3 bases and 4 bases, with 19 bases remaining between them. Germline values: CDR1 SGHTA, CDR2 FQGNSA. This CDR3 spans 17 amino acids. CDR3 region: CASSFPRVGGGYNEQFF. The DNA for the CDR3 is TGTGCCAGCAGCTTCCCCAGGGTTGGGGGAGGTTACAATGAGCAGTTCTTC.

The CDR3 protein is CASSRDSSYGYTF. The CDR3 DNA is TGTGCCAGCAGCCGGGACAGCTCCTATGGCTACACCTTC. The chain combines TRBV7-8 with TRBJ1-2, with 7 bases lining up with TRBD1. CDR1 is SGHVS and CDR2 is FQNEAQ in the germline V gene. Germline trimming cut 5 bases from V and 4 bases from J; bases unmatched to any gene: 4. The CDR3 totals 13 residues.

This sequence joins TRBV6-5 and TRBJ1-2, with D unclear. This CDR3 contains 14 residues. CDR1 is MNHEY and CDR2 is SVGAGI in the germline V gene. Trimming left V 1 base short and J 2 bases short, with 8 bases between. The CDR3 protein is CASSYLRANYGYTF. The DNA for the CDR3 is TGTGCCAGCAGTTACTTAAGAGCCAACTATGGCTACACCTTC.

The V gene is TRBV5-5, the J gene TRBJ2-1; TRBD2 matches at 8 bases. Germline V gives CDR1 SGHKS, CDR2 YYEKEE (reference sequence). This CDR3 comprises 15 residues. The ends lost 3 bases at V and 5 bases at J; junction bases unmatched: 7. CDR3 amino acids: CASSWVGTRDNEQFF. CDR3 bases: TGTGCCAGCAGCTGGGTAGGGACTAGGGACAATGAGCAGTTCTTC.

The V call is TRBV7-9, the J call TRBJ1-5; 10 bases are a match to TRBD1. Trimming at V came to 5 bases and at J to 6 bases, leaving 10 bases not matched to a gene. Germline V gene sequence: CDR1 SEHNR, CDR2 FQNEAQ (reference sequence). This CDR3 is 16 amino acids long. Written as DNA, the CDR3 is TGTGCCAGCAGCCAGGGGGGACAGGGGATGGGTCAGCCCCAGCATTTT. Its protein product is CASSQGGQGMGQPQHF. Looking up the rest from reference TRBV7-9 and TRBJ1-5 gives the full variable domain: DTGVSQNPRHKITKRGQNVTFRCDPISEHNRLYWYRQTLGQGPEFLTYFQNEAQLEKSRLLSDRFSAERPKGSFSTLEIQRTEQGDSAMYLCASSQGGQGMGQPQHFGDGTRLSIL.

The V call is TRBV29-1, the J call TRBJ1-4; possibly TRBD1 for D (6 bases). This CDR3 has 15 residues. V was pared by 4 bases and J by 0 bases, with 12 bases between. Germline values: CDR1 SQVTM, CDR2 ANQGSEA. The CDR3 nucleotides read TGCAGCGTTGCCAGGGGCAGTACAACTAATGAAAAACTGTTTTTT. Its translation is CSVARGSTTNEKLFF.